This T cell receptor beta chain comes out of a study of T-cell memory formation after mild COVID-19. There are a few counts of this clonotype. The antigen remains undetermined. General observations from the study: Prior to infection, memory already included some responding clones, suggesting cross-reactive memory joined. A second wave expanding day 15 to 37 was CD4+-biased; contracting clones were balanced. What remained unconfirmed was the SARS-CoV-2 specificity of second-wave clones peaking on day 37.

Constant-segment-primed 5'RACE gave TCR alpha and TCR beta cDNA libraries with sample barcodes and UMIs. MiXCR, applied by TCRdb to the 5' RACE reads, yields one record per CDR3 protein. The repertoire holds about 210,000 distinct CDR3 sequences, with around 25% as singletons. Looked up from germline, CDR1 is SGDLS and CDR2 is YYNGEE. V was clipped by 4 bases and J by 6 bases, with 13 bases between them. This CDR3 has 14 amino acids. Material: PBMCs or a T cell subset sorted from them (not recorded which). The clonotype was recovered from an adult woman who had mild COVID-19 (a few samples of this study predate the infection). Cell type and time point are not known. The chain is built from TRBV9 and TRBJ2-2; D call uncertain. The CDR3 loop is CASSPKTSPGELFF. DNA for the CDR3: TGTGCCAGCAGCCCCAAAACGTCCCCCGGGGAGCTGTTTTTT.